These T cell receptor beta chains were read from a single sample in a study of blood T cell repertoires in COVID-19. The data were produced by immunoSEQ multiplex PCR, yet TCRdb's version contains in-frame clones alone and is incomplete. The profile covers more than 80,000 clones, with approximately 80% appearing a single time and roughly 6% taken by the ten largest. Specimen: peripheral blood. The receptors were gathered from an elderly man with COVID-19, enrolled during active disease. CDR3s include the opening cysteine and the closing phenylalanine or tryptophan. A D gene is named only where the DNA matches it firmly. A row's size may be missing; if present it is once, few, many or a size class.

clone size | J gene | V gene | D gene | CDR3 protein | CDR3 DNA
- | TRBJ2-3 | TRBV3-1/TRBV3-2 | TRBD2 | CASSQDSSGRVSTDTQYF | TGTGCCAGCAGCCAAGATTCAAGCGGGAGGGTGAGCACAGATACGCAGTATTTT
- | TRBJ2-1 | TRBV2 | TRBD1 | CASSSPRDRGDSYNEQFF | TGTGCCAGCAGCAGCCCCCGGGACAGGGGGGACTCCTACAATGAGCAGTTCTTC
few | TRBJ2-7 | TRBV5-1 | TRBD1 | CASSWGQGAIGSYEQYF | TGCGCCAGCAGCTGGGGACAGGGGGCGATTGGCTCCTACGAGCAGTACTTC
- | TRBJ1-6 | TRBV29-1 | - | CSVQGWDNSPLHF | TGCAGCGTTCAGGGATGGGATAATTCACCCCTCCACTTT
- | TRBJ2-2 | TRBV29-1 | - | CSVVGHPLMGAGELFF | TGCAGCGTTGTGGGACACCCCCTGATGGGGGCCGGGGAGCTGTTTTTT
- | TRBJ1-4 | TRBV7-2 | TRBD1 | CASSLGGTGLNEKLFF | TGTGCCAGCAGCTTAGGGGGGACAGGACTTAATGAAAAACTGTTTTTT
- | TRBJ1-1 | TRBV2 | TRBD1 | CASSRRRDRGGNTEAFF | TGTGCCAGCAGCCGTCGCCGGGACAGGGGAGGAAACACTGAAGCTTTCTTT
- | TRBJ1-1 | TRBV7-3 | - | CASSPNSMNTEAFF | TGTGCCAGCAGCCCCAACAGTATGAACACTGAAGCTTTCTTT
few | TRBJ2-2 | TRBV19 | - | CASRSRSLLFF | TGTGCCAGTAGGTCCCGGTCTTTGCTGTTTTTT
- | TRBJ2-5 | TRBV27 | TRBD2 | CASSWGTSGDLYF | TGTGCCAGCAGTTGGGGGACTAGCGGGGATTTATACTTC
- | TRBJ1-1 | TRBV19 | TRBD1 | CASGSRDRLNTEAFF | TGTGCCAGTGGATCACGGGACAGGCTTAACACTGAAGCTTTCTTT
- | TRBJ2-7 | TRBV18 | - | CASSPAISYEQYF | TGTGCCAGCTCACCAGCGATCTCCTACGAGCAGTACTTC
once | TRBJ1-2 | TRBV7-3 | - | CASSPDRNYGYTF | TGTGCCAGCAGCCCAGACAGGAACTATGGCTACACCTTC
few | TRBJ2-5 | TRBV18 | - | CASSQTGPQETQYF | TGTGCCAGCTCACAGACAGGCCCGCAAGAGACCCAGTACTTC
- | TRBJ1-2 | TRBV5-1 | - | CASSLGPADLYGYTF | TGCGCCAGCAGCTTGGGTCCAGCGGACCTCTATGGCTACACCTTC
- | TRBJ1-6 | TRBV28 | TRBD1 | CASSLPLPQGDNSPLHF | TGTGCCAGCAGTTTACCCCTCCCGCAGGGGGATAATTCACCCCTCCACTTT
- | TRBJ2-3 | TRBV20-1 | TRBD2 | CSASPGTSGSGTQYF | TGCAGTGCTAGTCCCGGGACTAGCGGGAGCGGTACGCAGTATTTT
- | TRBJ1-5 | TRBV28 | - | CASSTRGPNQPQHF | TGTGCCAGCAGCACGCGGGGCCCGAATCAGCCCCAGCATTTT
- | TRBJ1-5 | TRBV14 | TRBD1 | CASSQEGRDRKSNQPQHF | TGTGCCAGCAGCCAAGAGGGGAGGGACAGGAAAAGCAATCAGCCCCAGCATTTT
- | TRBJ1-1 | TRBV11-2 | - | CASSAPPRSTEAFF | TGTGCCAGCAGCGCCCCTCCCCGGAGCACTGAAGCTTTCTTT
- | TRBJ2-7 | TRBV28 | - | CASSAGLLGYEQYF | TGTGCCAGCAGTGCAGGACTATTGGGCTACGAGCAGTACTTC
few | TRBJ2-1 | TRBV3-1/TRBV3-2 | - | CASSPDWVVINEQFF | TGTGCCAGCAGCCCCGACTGGGTAGTAATTAATGAGCAGTTCTTC
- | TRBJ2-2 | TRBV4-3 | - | CASSRALRTGELFF | TGCGCCAGCAGCCGCGCGCTTAGAACCGGGGAGCTGTTTTTT
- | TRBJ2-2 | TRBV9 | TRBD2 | CASSVVVLAGGRTGELFF | TGTGCCAGCAGCGTAGTGGTTCTAGCGGGAGGGCGGACCGGGGAGCTGTTTTTT
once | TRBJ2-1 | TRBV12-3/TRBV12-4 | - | CASSLNTGKQFF | TGTGCCAGCAGTCTCAATACAGGAAAGCAGTTCTTC
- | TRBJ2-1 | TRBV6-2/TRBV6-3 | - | CASSYPDGGGIF | TGTGCCAGCAGTTACCCGGACGGAGGAGGGATCTTC
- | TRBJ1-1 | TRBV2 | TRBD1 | CASSSQGVNTEAFF | TGTGCCAGCAGTTCTCAGGGGGTGAACACTGAAGCTTTCTTT
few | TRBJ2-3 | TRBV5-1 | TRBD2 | CASSLDPYRGTSGTDATDTQYF | TGCGCCAGCAGCTTGGACCCCTACAGGGGGACTAGCGGGACCGATGCCACAGATACGCAGTATTTT
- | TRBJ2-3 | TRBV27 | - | CASSLYSPSEADTQYF | TGTGCCAGCAGTTTATATTCGCCTAGCGAGGCAGATACGCAGTATTTT
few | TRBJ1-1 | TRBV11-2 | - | CASSVQRDTEAFF | TGTGCCAGCAGCGTCCAGCGGGACACTGAAGCTTTCTTT
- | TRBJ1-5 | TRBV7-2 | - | CASSGGDGPTPQHF | TGTGCCAGCAGCGGAGGGGACGGCCCAACGCCCCAGCATTTT
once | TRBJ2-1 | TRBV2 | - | CASREGTQDNEQFF | TGTGCCAGCAGGGAGGGGACCCAGGACAATGAGCAGTTCTTC
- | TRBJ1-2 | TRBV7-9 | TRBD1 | CASSFGTGYYGYTF | TGTGCCAGCAGCTTTGGGACAGGGTACTATGGCTACACCTTC
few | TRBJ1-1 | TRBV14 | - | CASTIMGSGDTEAFF | TGTGCCAGCACCATCATGGGGAGCGGTGACACTGAAGCTTTCTTT
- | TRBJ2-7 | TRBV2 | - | CASSFTGYEQYF | TGTGCCAGCAGTTTCACAGGGTACGAGCAGTACTTC
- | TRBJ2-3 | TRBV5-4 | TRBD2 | CASSLAGGPTDTQYF | TGTGCCAGCAGCTTAGCGGGAGGGCCGACAGATACGCAGTATTTT
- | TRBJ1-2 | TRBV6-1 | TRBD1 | CASSEARTGSYGYTF | TGTGCCAGCAGTGAAGCACGGACAGGCTCCTATGGCTACACCTTC
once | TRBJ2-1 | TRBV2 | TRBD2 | CASSENLAALLLDEQFF | TGTGCCAGCAGTGAAAATCTAGCGGCCCTCCTTTTGGATGAGCAGTTCTTC
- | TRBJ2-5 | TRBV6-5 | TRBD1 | CASSYYPPQGETQYF | TGTGCCAGCAGTTACTACCCCCCACAGGGGGAGACCCAGTACTTC
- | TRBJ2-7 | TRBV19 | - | CASSRSGQSYEQYF | TGTGCCAGTAGTCGTTCTGGACAGTCCTACGAGCAGTACTTC
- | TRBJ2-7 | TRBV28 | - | CASSLMQAPEQYF | TGTGCCAGCAGTTTAATGCAGGCCCCCGAGCAGTACTTC
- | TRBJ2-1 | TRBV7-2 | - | CASSLAAESFGNEQFF | TGTGCCAGCAGCTTAGCGGCGGAAAGCTTTGGGAATGAGCAGTTCTTC
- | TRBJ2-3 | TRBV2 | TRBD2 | CASGGGSDTQYF | TGTGCCAGCGGGGGAGGGTCAGATACGCAGTATTTT
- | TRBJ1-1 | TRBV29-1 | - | CSVGHPGENTEAFF | TGCAGCGTTGGACATCCGGGAGAGAACACTGAAGCTTTCTTT
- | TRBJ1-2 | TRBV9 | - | CASSAGQILGGYTF | TGTGCCAGCAGCGCCGGACAGATTCTTGGGGGCTACACCTTC
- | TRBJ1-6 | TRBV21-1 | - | CAKTDCKSPLHF | TGTGCCAAGACTGACTGTAAGTCACCCCTCCACTTT